The clone carrying this TCR beta chain was counted between two and nine times. The antigen is not known. Node-negative status on CT and PET/CT applied to all patients, none having prior chemotherapy, radiotherapy or other malignancies. This entry comes from a study of prognosis after radiotherapy for stage I lung cancer. The study, taken as a whole, reports: Patients developing distant metastases showed lower Shannon entropy after stereotactic body radiation therapy.

Two-round multiplex PCR amplified TCR beta CDR3 from genomic DNA. First-round PCR amplification was performed with primers specific to each TRBV and TRBJ gene. MiXCR, run by TCRdb on the multiplex PCR reads, gives a single entry per CDR3 protein. The profile covers roughly 38,000 distinct CDR3 sequences, with approximately 25% appearing a single time and approximately 26% taken by the ten largest. This CDR3 region has 16 residues. Germline V gene lookup returns CDR1 SGHTA and CDR2 FQGTGA. V lost 5 bases to trimming and J lost 4 bases, with 21 bases between them. The sequence was collected from a donor aged 50 or older with non-small cell lung cancer. This sequence joins TRBV7-3 and TRBJ2-7, with D tentatively TRBD1 (7 bases). The source was PBMCs, collected before or after stereotactic body radiation therapy (not recorded which). The DNA of the CDR3 is TGTGCCAGCAGCCCCATAGGAGGGGGCGGATTTTACGAGCAGTACTTC. Protein product: CASSPIGGGGFYEQYF.